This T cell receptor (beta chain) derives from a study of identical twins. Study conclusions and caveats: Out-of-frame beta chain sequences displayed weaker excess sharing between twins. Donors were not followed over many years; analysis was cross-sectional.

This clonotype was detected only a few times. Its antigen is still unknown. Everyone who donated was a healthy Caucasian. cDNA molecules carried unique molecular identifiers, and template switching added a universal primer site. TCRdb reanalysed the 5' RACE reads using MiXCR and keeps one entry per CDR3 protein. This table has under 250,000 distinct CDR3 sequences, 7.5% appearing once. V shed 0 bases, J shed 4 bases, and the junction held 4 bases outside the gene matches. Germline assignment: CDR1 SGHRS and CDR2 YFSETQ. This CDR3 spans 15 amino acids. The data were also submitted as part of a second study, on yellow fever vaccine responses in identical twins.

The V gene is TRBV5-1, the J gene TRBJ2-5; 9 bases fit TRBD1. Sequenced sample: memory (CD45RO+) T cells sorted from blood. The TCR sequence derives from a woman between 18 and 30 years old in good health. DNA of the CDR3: TGCGCCAGCAGCTTGGACAGGGGGCGAGGAGAGACCCAGTACTTC. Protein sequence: CASSLDRGRGETQYF. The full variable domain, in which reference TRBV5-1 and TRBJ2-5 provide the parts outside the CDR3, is KAGVTQTPRYLIKTRGQQVTLSCSPISGHRSVSWYQQTPGQGLQFLFEYFSETQRNKGNFPGRFSGRQFSNSRSEMNVSTLELGDSALYLCASSLDRGRGETQYFGPGTRLLVL.